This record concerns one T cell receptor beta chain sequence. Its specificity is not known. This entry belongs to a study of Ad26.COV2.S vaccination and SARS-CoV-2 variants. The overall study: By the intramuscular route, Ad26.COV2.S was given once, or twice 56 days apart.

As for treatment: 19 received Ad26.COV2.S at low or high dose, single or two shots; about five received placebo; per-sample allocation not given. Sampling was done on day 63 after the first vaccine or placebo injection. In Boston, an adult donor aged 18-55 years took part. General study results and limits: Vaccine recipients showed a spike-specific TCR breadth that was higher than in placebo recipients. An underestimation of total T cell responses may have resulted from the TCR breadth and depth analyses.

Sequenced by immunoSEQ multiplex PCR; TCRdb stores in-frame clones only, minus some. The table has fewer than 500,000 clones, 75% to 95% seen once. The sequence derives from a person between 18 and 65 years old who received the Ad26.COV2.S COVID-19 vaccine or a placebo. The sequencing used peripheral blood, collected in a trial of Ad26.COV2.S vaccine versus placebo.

The CDR3 DNA reads TGTGCCAGCAGCCCCCGACAGGCCATGAACACTGAAGCTTTCTTT. Its protein product is CASSPRQAMNTEAFF. The chain couples TRBV7-2 to TRBJ1-1; weak D call: TRBD1 (6 bases). CDR1 is SGHTA, CDR2 FQGNSA, per germline. V shed 5 bases and J shed 0 bases, with 13 bases lying between them. This CDR3 is built from 15 residues. The full variable domain, its missing parts supplied by reference TRBV7-2 and TRBJ1-1, is GAGVSQSPSNKVTEKGKDVELRCDPISGHTALYWYRQSLGQGLEFLIYFQGNSAPDKSGLPSDRFSAERTGGSVSTLTIQRTQQEDSAVYLCASSPRQAMNTEAFFGQGTRLTVV.